The T cell receptor (beta chain) under discussion was sequenced for a study of control samples from healthy donors and cancer patients (TCRdb year 2020). Preparation of the library involved the immunoSEQ multiplex PCR assay. In TCRdb, the immuneACCESS table is reduced to in-frame sequences with V and J assigned. These tables do not hold every clone; where another copy was compared, an unresolved V gene accounts for under half, and the others remain unexplained. This sample holds some 87,000 clones; 75% to 95% were observed only once. The ten top clones hold less than 20% of the sample. CDR1 and CDR2 are drawn from the germline V gene: SGHTA, FQGNSA. The CDR3 numbers 15 residues from cysteine through phenylalanine. Here the CDR3 DNA is all that survives: 45 bases in frame from base 1. V loses 2 bases of germline sequence and J loses 0 bases, and the interval between the two ends is 10 bases. A note on this clone: There is no known antigen for this receptor. Per-nucleotide qualities are absent, and no much larger clonotype sits a single base away.

Material for sequencing was blood. Recombination connected TRBV7-2 to TRBJ1-2; the D gene identity is not certain. The clonotype originates from a man aged 25-45 years in good health. The encoded CDR3 is CASSLQQSPNYGYTF. The DNA sequence is TGTGCCAGCAGCTTACAACAGAGCCCTAACTATGGCTACACCTTC.